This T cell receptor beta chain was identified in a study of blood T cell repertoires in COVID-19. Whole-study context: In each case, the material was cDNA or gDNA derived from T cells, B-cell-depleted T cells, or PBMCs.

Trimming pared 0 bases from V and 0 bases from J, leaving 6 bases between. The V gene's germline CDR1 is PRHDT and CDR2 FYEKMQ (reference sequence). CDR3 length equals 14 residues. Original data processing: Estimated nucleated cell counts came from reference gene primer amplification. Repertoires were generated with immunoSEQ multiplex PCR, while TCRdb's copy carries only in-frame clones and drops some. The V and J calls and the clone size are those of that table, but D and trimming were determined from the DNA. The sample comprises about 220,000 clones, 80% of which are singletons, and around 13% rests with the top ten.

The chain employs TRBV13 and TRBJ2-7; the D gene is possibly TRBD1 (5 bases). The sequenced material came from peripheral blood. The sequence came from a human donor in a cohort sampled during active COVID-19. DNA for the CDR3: TGTGCCAGCAGCTTAGGGGACAACTCCTACGAGCAGTACTTC. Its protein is CASSLGDNSYEQYF.